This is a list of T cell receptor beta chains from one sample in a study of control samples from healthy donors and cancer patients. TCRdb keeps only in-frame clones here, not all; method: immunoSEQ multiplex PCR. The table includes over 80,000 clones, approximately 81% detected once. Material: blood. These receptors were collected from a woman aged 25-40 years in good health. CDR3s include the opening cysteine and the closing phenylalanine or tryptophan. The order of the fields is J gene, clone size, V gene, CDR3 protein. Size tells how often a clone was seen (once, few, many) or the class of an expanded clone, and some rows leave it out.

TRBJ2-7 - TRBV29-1 CSVDPPGQGSYEQYF
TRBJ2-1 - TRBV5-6 CASSLDTGQVYNEQFF
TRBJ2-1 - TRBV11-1 CASSPWEGLSYNEQFF
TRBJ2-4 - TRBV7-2 CASSLRTSGGRKNIQYF
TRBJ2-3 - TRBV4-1 CASRFTGGRADTQYF
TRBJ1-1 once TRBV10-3 CAIRADRGNTEAFF
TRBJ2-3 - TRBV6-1 CASSEMTDTQYF
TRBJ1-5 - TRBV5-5 CASSLDRGRNQPQHF
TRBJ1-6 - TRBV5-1 CASSSEEGGNSPLHF
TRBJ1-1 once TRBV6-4 CASSDTGQGLAEAFF
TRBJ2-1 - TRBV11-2 CASSAGTAYNEQFF
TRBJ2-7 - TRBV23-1 CASSQSLAGGSYEQYF
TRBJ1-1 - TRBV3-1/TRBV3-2 CASSISMNTEAFF
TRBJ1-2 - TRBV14 CASSQDLGAWDYGYTF
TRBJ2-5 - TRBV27 CASSPFMGNQETQYF
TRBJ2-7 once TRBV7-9 CASSKGQGQFGEQYF
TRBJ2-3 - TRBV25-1 CASSEFRRGTDTQYF
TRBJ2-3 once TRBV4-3 CASSQEITSVSTDTQYF
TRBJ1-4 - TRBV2 CASRPGTGYEKLFF
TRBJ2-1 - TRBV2 CAGGLAGFGEQFF
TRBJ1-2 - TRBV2 CASSEVAQEPPHGYTF
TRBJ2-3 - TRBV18 CASSPTTDSGTQYF
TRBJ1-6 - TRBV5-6 CASSQGVSPLHF
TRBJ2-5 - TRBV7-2 CASRYDRGRETQYF
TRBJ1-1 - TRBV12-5 CASGLTIGPMNTEAFF
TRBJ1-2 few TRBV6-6 CASSYSQGNGYTF
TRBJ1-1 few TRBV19 CASSMDRNTEAFF
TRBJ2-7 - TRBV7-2 CASSLGASGAYEQYF